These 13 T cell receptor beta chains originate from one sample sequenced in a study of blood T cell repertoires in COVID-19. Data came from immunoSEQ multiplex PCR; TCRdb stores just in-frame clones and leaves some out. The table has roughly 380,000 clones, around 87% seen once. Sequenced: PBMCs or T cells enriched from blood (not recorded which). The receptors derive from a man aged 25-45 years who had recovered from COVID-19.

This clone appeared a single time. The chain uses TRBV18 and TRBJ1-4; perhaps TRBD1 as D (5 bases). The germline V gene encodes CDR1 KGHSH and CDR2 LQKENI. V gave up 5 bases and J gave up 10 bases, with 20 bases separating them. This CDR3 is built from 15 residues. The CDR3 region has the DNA TGTGCCAGCTCATTCACTGACAGCCCGGAGCGAAAACTGTTTTTT. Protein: CASSFTDSPERKLFF.

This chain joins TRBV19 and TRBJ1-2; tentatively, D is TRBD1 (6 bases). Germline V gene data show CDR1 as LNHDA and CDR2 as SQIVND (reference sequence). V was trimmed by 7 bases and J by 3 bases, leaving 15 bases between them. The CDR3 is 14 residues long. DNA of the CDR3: TGTGCCAGTAATCAACCAGGGGATGACTATGGCTACACCTTC. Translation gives CASNQPGDDYGYTF.

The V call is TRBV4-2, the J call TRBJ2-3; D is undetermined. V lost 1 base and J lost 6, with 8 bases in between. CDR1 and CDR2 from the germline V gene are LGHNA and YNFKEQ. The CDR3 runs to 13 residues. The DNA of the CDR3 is TGTGCCAGCAGCCAAGTCCTGCGGGATACGCAGTATTTT. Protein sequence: CASSQVLRDTQYF.

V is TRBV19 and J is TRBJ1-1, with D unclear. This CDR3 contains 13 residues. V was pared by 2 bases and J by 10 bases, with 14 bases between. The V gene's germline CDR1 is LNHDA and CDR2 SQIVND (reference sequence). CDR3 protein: CASSILDSAAAFF. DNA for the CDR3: TGTGCCAGTAGTATACTGGACTCCGCCGCAGCTTTCTTT. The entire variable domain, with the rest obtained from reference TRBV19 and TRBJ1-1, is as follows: DGGITQSPKYLFRKEGQNVTLSCEQNLNHDAMYWYRQDPGQGLRLIYYSQIVNDFQKGDIAEGYSVSREKKESFPLTVTSAQKNPTAFYLCASSILDSAAAFFGQGTRLTVV.

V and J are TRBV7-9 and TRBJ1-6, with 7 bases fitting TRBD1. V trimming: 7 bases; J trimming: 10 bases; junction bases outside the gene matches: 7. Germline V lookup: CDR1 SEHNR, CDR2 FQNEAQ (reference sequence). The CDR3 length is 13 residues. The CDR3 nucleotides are TGTGCCAGCAAAGGGACAGCCGAGTCACCCCTCCACTTT. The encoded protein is CASKGTAESPLHF.

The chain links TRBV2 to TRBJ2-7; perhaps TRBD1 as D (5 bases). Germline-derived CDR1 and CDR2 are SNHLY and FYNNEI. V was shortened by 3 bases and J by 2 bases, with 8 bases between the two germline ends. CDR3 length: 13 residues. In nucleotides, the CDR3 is TGTGCCAGCAGTGAGGGGCAGCCCTACGAGCAGTACTTC. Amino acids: CASSEGQPYEQYF.

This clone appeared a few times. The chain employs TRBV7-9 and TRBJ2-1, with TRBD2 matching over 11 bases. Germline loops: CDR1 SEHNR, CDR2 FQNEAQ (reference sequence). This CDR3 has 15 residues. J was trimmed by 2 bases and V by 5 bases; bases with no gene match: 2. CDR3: CASSVTSGAYNEQFF. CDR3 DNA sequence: TGTGCCAGCAGCGTGACTAGCGGGGCCTACAATGAGCAGTTCTTC.

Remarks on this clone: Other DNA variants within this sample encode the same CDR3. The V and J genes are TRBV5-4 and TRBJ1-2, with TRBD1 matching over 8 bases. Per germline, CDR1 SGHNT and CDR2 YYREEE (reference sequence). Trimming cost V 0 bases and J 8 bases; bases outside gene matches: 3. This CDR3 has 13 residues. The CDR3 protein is CASSLAGGAGYTF. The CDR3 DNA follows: TGTGCCAGCAGCTTGGCAGGGGGCGCCGGCTACACCTTC.

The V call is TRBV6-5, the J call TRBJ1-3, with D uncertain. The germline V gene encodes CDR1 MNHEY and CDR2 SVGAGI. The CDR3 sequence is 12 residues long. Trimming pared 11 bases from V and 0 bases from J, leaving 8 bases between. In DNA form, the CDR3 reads TGTGCCGCGCGAAGCTCTGGAAACACCATATATTTT. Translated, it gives CAARSSGNTIYF.

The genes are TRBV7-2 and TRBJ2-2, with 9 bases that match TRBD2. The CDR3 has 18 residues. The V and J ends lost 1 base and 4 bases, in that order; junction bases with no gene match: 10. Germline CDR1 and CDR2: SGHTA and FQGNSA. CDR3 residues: CASSLVAGGPRGTGELFF. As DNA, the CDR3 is TGTGCCAGCAGCTTAGTCGCGGGGGGGCCCCGGGGCACCGGGGAGCTGTTTTTT.

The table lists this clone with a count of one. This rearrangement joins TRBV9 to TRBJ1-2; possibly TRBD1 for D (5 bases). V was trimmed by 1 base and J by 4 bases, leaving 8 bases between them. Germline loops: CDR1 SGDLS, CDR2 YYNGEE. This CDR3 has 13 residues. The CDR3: CASSVQRGYGYTF. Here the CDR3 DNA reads TGTGCCAGCAGCGTACAAAGGGGCTATGGCTACACCTTC.

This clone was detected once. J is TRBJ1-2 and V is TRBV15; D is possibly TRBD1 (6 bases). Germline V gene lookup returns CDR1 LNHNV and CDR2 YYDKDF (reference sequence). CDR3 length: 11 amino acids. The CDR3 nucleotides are TGTGACATACCCAGGGGTGGAGGCTACACCTTC. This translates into CDIPRGGGYTF.

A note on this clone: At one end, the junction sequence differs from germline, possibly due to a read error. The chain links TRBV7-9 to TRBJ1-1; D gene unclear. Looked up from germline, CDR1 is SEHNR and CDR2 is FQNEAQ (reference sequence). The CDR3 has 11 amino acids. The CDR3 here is CASTLSAEAFF. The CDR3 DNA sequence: TGTGCCAGCACCTTAAGCGCTGAAGCTTTCTTT.